This T cell receptor (beta chain) was identified during a study of blood T cell repertoires in COVID-19. As for the study in general: Acute and convalescent COVID-19 samples came from the United States, Italy and Spain. The cDNA or gDNA used as material had been derived from T cells, B-cell-depleted T cells, or PBMCs.

This clone was detected many times. Original data processing: Nucleated cell number was recorded as an estimate derived from reference gene primer amplification. Method: immunoSEQ multiplex PCR; TCRdb's copy keeps in-frame clones and lacks some. V and J calls and clone size are copied from that table; D and trimming were computed from the DNA. The data contain about 160,000 clones, around 80% of them singletons. V shed 4 bases and J shed 4 bases, with 17 bases lying between them. The CDR3 loop spans 16 amino acids. Germline loops: CDR1 SGDLS, CDR2 YYNGEE. This TCR derives from a human donor with acute or convalescent COVID-19. The donor label of this sample is uncertain. This chain links TRBV9 with TRBJ2-2, with D unresolved. The sample taken for sequencing was peripheral blood. The DNA for the CDR3 is TGTGCCAGCAGCACTCGAAGACTCGGAGCCACCGGGGAGCTGTTTTTT. This sequence encodes CASSTRRLGATGELFF.